Below are 17 T cell receptor beta chains sequenced from a single sample in a study of molecular identifiers for immune sequencing clone quantification. One entry per CDR3 protein results from TCRdb running MiXCR on the PCR reads. The data contain a few hundred thousand distinct CDR3 sequences, about 23% of them singletons. Sequencing was done on a sample of naive CD8+ T cells from blood, with Jurkat cell RNA spiked in. The sample's subset: FACS-sorted CD8+CD4-CCR7+CD45RA+ naive T cells. The receptor set was obtained from a human donor in good health. Some libraries in this study had Jurkat cell RNA spiked in.

The table lists this clonotype with many counts. This sequence joins TRBV7-9 and TRBJ2-4; 8 bases line up with TRBD1. The CDR3 consists of 15 residues. Germline V gene data show CDR1 as SEHNR and CDR2 as FQNEAQ (reference sequence). J lost 6 bases, V lost 4 bases, and 8 bases had no gene match. The CDR3 loop is CASSYQGAPGNIQYF. The CDR3 bases are TGTGCCAGCAGCTACCAGGGGGCGCCGGGAAACATTCAGTACTTC.

The table lists this clonotype with a count of one. This sequence joins TRBV7-9 and TRBJ2-7, with 8 bases that match TRBD2. Trimming cost V 11 bases and J 6 bases; bases outside gene matches: 9. This CDR3 has 12 residues. Per the germline V gene, CDR1 is SEHNR and CDR2 is FQNEAQ (reference sequence). The CDR3 reads CARRGGVGEQYF. DNA of the CDR3: TGTGCCCGCCGGGGGGGTGTCGGCGAGCAGTACTTC.

The chain combines TRBV5-3 with TRBJ2-7; TRBD2 matches 8 bases. Being an ORF, TRBV5-3 has a function that is uncertain. This CDR3 has 13 residues. V was clipped by 10 bases and J by 4 bases; unmatched bases: 10. DNA for the CDR3: TGTGCCGCGGACGGACTAGCCCCTTACGAGCAGTACTTC. Its protein product is CAADGLAPYEQYF.

This clonotype was found a few times. V is TRBV11-2 and J is TRBJ2-3, with 14 bases that match TRBD2. The length of the CDR3 is 16 residues. Per germline, CDR1 SGHAT and CDR2 FQNNGV. V lost 4 bases to trimming and J lost 3 bases; unmatched junction nucleotides: 3. DNA of the CDR3: TGTGCCAGCAGCTCAAGGACTAGCGGGGGGACAGATACGCAGTATTTT. Protein: CASSSRTSGGTDTQYF.

Only a few counts were recorded for this clonotype. The chain is built from TRBV9 and TRBJ2-1; the match to TRBD2 covers 15 bases. Germline assignment: CDR1 SGDLS and CDR2 YYNGEE. V shed 2 bases, J shed 5 bases, and the junction held 14 bases outside the gene matches. This CDR3 has 20 amino acids. The CDR3 sequence: CASSVFGLAGGPSENNEQFF. CDR3 bases: TGTGCCAGCAGCGTTTTCGGACTAGCGGGAGGGCCAAGCGAGAACAATGAGCAGTTCTTC.

The chain is built from TRBV13 and TRBJ2-7, with 9 bases lining up with TRBD1. CDR3 length equals 13 residues. J was trimmed by 6 bases and V by 6 bases; bases with no gene match: 6. Germline values: CDR1 PRHDT, CDR2 FYEKMQ (reference sequence). CDR3 residues: CASSQTGGPEQYF. CDR3 bases: TGTGCCAGCAGTCAAACAGGGGGCCCCGAGCAGTACTTC.

The chain uses TRBV29-1 and TRBJ2-7; the match to TRBD2 covers 7 bases. Germline V gene lookup returns CDR1 SQVTM and CDR2 ANQGSEA. J lost 0 bases, V lost 7 bases, and 9 bases had no gene match. This CDR3 contains 14 residues. The CDR3 loop reads CSAAGVGGSYEQYF. Here the CDR3 DNA reads TGCAGCGCTGCGGGGGTGGGCGGCTCCTACGAGCAGTACTTC.

V is TRBV7-9 and J is TRBJ2-3; D gene uncertain. The V end lost 5 bases, the J end lost 2 bases, and 17 bases lay between the germline ends. This CDR3 is built from 16 residues. Germline V gene lookup returns CDR1 SEHNR and CDR2 FQNEAQ (reference sequence). The DNA of the CDR3 is TGTGCCAGCAGCATTAGCCCCCAGGAAAACACAGATACGCAGTATTTT. Its translation: CASSISPQENTDTQYF.

This clonotype showed up just a few times. V gene TRBV20-1 combines with J gene TRBJ2-7, with unresolved D. The CDR3 contains 12 residues. Germline V gene data show CDR1 as DFQATT and CDR2 as SNEGSKA (reference sequence). V was pared by 6 bases and J by 6 bases, with 15 bases between. For the CDR3, the DNA is TGCAGTGCCACCACTGAGCCATCCGAGCAGTACTTC. Translation gives CSATTEPSEQYF.

This clonotype was detected ten times or more. The J gene is TRBJ1-2, the V gene TRBV27; TRBD1 agrees at 11 bases. The V and J ends lost 1 base and 5 bases, in that order; junction bases with no gene match: 3. The CDR3 extends over 15 amino acids. The germline CDR1 and CDR2 sequences are MNHEY and SMNVEV (reference sequence). In DNA, the CDR3 is TGTGCCAGCAGTTTATTGGGACAGGGGGTTTATGGCTACACCTTC. Translating it yields CASSLLGQGVYGYTF.

V and J are TRBV7-3 and TRBJ2-3; D not certain. This CDR3 is built from 14 residues. Trimming shortened V by 5 bases and J by 1 base, and 10 bases separated the two germline ends. Germline loops: CDR1 SGHTA, CDR2 FQGTGA. The CDR3 DNA reads as TGTGCCAGCAGCCACTCTCAAGGCACAGATACGCAGTATTTT. This sequence encodes CASSHSQGTDTQYF.

This clonotype was recorded at least ten times. This sequence joins TRBV12-3 or TRBV12-4 and TRBJ2-3, with D hard to call. The CDR3 is 15 residues long. The ends were cut back, 3 bases at V and 0 bases at J, with 10 bases in the middle. The CDR3 reads CASSLRLDSTDTQYF. CDR3 nucleotides: TGTGCCAGCAGTTTGAGGCTCGACAGCACAGATACGCAGTATTTT.

The rearrangement uses TRBV27 and TRBJ2-3; D might be TRBD2 (5 bases). This CDR3 region has 13 residues. The V end lost 3 bases, the J end lost 5 bases, and 9 bases lay between the germline ends. CDR1 is MNHEY, CDR2 SMNVEV, per germline (reference sequence). CDR3 DNA: TGTGCCAGCAGTTTTACGGGGAGAGATACGCAGTATTTT. Protein: CASSFTGRDTQYF.

This clonotype was counted only a few times. DNA for the CDR3: TGTGCCAGTAGCCCTGAACACAGAGACACCGGGGAGCTGTTTTTT. Its translation is CASSPEHRDTGELFF. The J gene is TRBJ2-2, the V gene TRBV19; no reliable D call. The CDR3 is made up of 15 amino acids. The germline CDR1 and CDR2 sequences are LNHDA and SQIVND (reference sequence). V dropped 6 bases and J dropped 3 bases, with 14 bases sitting between them.

On this clonotype: Germline is not matched at one junction end, which may reflect a read error. This chain links TRBV13 with TRBJ2-7; 7 positions match TRBD1. Per germline, CDR1 PRHDT and CDR2 FYEKMQ (reference sequence). This CDR3 has 18 residues. CDR3 DNA sequence: TGTGCCGGCAGCTTACTTCTAAGCGGAGCCGACAGGGCCCACGAGCAGTACTTC. It translates to CAGSLLLSGADRAHEQYF. Filled out from reference TRBV13 and TRBJ2-7, the complete variable domain reads AAGVIQSPRHLIKEKRETATLKCYPIPRHDTVYWYQQGPGQDPQFLISFYEKMQSDKGSIPDRFSAQQFSDYHSELNMSSLELGDSALYFCAGSLLLSGADRAHEQYFGPGTRLTVT.

The CDR3 loop is CASSYSQGAVGYTF. The CDR3 region has the DNA TGTGCCAGCAGTTACTCGCAAGGGGCTGTAGGCTACACCTTC. The rearrangement uses TRBV6-6 and TRBJ1-2; D might be TRBD1 (5 bases). CDR3 size: 14 residues. Between the trimmed V and J ends, which lost 0 bases and 8 bases, there was a span of 13 bases. CDR1 is MNHNY, CDR2 SVGAGI, per germline (reference sequence).

This clonotype has just a few counts. The gene calls are TRBV4-3 and TRBJ1-1; D uncertain. The germline V and J ends were trimmed by 1 base and 3 bases, with 6 bases remaining between them. From germline, CDR1 is LGHNA and CDR2 YSLEER. The CDR3 sequence is 13 residues long. The CDR3 region is CASSQGVHTEAFF. The CDR3 nucleotides are TGCGCCAGCAGCCAAGGGGTCCACACTGAAGCTTTCTTT.